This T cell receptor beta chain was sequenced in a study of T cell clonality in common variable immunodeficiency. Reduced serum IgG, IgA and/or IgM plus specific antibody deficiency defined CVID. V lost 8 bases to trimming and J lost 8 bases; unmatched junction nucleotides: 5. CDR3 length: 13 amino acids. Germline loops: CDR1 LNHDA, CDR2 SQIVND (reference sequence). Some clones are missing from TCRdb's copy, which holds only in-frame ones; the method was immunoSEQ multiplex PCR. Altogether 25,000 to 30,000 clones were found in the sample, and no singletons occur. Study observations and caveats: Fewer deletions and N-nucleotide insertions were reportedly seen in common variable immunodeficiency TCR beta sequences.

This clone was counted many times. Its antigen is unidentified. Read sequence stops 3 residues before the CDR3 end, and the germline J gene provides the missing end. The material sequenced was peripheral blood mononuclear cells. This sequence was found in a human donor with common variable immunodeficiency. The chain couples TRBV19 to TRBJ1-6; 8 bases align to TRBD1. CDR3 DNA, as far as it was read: TGTGCCAGTGCAGACAGGGGATATTCACCC. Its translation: CASADRGYSP. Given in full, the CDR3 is CASADRGYSPLHF.